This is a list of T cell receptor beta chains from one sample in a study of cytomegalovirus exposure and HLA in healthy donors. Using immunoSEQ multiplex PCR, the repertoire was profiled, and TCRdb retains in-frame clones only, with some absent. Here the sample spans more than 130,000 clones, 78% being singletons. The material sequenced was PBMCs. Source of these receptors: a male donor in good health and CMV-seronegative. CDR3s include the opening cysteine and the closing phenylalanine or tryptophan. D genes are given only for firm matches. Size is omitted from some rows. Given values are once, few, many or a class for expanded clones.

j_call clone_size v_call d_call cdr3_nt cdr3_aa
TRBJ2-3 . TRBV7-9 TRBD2 TGTGCCAGCAGCAAGCCGACTAGCGGGGAGTACACAGATACGCAGTATTTT CASSKPTSGEYTDTQYF
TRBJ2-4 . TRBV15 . TGTGCCACCAGCAGATCTCTAGCCAAAAACATTCAGTACTTC CATSRSLAKNIQYF
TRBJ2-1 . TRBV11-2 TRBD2 TGTGCCAGCAGCCCTGGGGCGGGAGTAGTTTTAGGGCAGTTCTTC CASSPGAGVVLGQFF
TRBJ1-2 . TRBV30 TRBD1 TGTGCCTGGAGTTCCGGGACAGCTAACCTCTATGGCTACACCTTC CAWSSGTANLYGYTF
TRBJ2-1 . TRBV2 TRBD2 TGTGCCAGCAGTGAGGGGACTAGCGGGAATGAGCAGTTCTTC CASSEGTSGNEQFF
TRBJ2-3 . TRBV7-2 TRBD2 TGTGCCAGCAGCGCGGGACTAGCGGTTTCCACAGATACGCAGTATTTT CASSAGLAVSTDTQYF
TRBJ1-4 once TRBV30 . TGTGCCTGGAGTTCTCGACAGTCTGGGGGGGGAAAACTGTTTTTT CAWSSRQSGGGKLFF
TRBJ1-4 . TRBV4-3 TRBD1 TGCGCCAGCAGCCAAGGCCGGACAGGGAAGGGTGAAAAACTGTTTTTT CASSQGRTGKGEKLFF
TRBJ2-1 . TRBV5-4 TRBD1 TGTGCCATCGGGACAGCGAGGAATGAGCAGTTCTTC CAIGTARNEQFF
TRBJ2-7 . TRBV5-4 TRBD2 TGTGCCAGCAGCTTTCCCGGACTAGCGGGAGTTGGTGAGCAGTACTTC CASSFPGLAGVGEQYF
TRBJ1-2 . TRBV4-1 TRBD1 TGCGCCAGCAGCCAAGAAGGGGGCCCTAACTATGGCTACACCTTC CASSQEGGPNYGYTF
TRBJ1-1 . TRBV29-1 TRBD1 TGCAGCGTTGAAGGACAGGGGCTAACTGAAGCTTTCTTT CSVEGQGLTEAFF
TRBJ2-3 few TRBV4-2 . TGTGCCAGCAGCCAAGATCGGGCAGGGGCAGATACGCAGTATTTT CASSQDRAGADTQYF
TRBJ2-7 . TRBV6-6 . TGTGCCAGCACCTCTCCCGAGACTACTGTCTACGAGCAGTACTTC CASTSPETTVYEQYF
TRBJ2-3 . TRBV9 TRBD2 TGTGCCAGCAGCGTAGTTGGAGCGGGGGCCACAGATACGCAGTATTTT CASSVVGAGATDTQYF
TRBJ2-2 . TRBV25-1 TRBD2 TGTGCCAGCAGTCCCTCGGGACTAGCGGGACTCACCGGGGAGCTGTTTTTT CASSPSGLAGLTGELFF
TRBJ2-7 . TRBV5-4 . TGTGCCAGCAGCTCACAGGGTACTCCTTGGGAGCAGTACTTC CASSSQGTPWEQYF
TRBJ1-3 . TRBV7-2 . TGTGCCAGCAGCTTAGCAGGGGGAACTGGAAACACCATATATTTT CASSLAGGTGNTIYF
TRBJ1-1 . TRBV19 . TGTGCCAGCAGGGAGGGAGTTGGCACTGAAGCTTTCTTT CASREGVGTEAFF
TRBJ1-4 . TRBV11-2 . TGTGCCAGCAGCACCCCGGGATCTTTTGAAAAACTGTTTTTT CASSTPGSFEKLFF
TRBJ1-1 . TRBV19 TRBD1 TGTGCCAGTAGTTTGGACAGGGCCACTGAAGCTTTCTTT CASSLDRATEAFF
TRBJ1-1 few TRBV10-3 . TGTGCCATCAGTGAGTCGGCACCGAACACTGAAGCTTTCTTT CAISESAPNTEAFF
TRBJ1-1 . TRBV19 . TGTGCCAGTAGTAGGGGGACTGCATACACTGAAGCTTTCTTT CASSRGTAYTEAFF
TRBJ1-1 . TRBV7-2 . TGTGCCAGCAGCTTCCCGGATTTACGAGCGGCTGAAGCTTTCTTT CASSFPDLRAAEAFF
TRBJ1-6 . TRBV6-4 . TGTGCCAGCAGTGACTCGGAGGTCTCACCCCTCCACTTT CASSDSEVSPLHF
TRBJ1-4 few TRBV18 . TGTGCCAGCTCGCGAGGTGCCGGGATGTTTGAAAAACTGTTTTTT CASSRGAGMFEKLFF